This TCR beta chain was observed in a study of blood T cell repertoires in COVID-19. Across the study: The United States, Italy and Spain supplied acute and convalescent COVID-19 samples.

Per the original data handling: Estimated nucleated cell counts came from reference gene primer amplification. TCRdb's table, derived via immunoSEQ multiplex PCR, lists solely in-frame clones and lacks some. V, J and clone size derive from that table, while D and trimming were established from the DNA sequence. Counted here are 200,000 to 300,000 clones, approximately 90% occurring once; the ten biggest clones make up roughly 3.6%. The germline CDR1 and CDR2 sequences are MRHNA and SNTAGT. The CDR3 is 14 residues long. V dropped 2 bases and J dropped 6; count of bases not matched to a gene: 5. Sequenced sample: peripheral blood. The V call is TRBV6-4, the J call TRBJ2-7, with TRBD1 identical over 9 bases. The sequence was obtained from a woman between 35 and 50 years old with acute or convalescent COVID-19. In DNA form, the CDR3 reads TGTGCCAGCAGTGACGGCGGGACAGGGAGCGAGCAGTACGTC. Its protein is CASSDGGTGSEQYV.